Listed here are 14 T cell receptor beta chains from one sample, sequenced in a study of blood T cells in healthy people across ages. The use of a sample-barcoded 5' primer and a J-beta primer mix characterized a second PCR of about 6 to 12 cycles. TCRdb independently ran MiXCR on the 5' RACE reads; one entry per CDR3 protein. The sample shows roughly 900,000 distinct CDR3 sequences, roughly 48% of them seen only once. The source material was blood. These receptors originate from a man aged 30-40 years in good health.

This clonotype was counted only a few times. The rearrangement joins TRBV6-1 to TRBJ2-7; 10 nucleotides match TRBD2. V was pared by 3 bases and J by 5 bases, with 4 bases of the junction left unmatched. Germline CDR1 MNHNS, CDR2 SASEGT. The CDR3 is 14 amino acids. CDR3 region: CASSEGLASDEQYF. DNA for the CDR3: TGTGCCAGCAGTGAGGGACTAGCGTCGGACGAGCAGTACTTC.

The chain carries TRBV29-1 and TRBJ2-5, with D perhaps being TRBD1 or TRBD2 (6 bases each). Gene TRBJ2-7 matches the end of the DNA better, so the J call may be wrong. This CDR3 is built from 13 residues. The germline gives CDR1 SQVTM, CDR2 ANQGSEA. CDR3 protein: CSVVRRGRYEQYF. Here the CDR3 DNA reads TGCAGCGTTGTTAGGAGGGGGAGGTACGAGCAGTACTTC.

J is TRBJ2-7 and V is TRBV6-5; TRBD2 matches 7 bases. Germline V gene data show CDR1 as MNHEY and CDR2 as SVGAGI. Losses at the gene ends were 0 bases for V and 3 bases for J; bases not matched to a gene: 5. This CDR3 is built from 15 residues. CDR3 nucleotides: TGTGCCAGCAGTTACTCAGCGGGATTCAACTACGAGCAGTACTTC. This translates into CASSYSAGFNYEQYF.

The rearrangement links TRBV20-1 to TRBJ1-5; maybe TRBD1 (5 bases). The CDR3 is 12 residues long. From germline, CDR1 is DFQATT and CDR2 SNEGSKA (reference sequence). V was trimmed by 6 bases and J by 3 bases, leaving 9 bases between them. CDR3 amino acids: CSAGGDNQPQHF. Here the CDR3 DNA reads TGCAGTGCCGGGGGAGACAATCAGCCCCAGCATTTT.

CDR3 residues: CSARDLGQDNYGYTF. The CDR3, as DNA: TGCAGTGCTAGAGATCTCGGGCAGGATAACTATGGCTACACCTTC. The chain is built from TRBV20-1 and TRBJ1-2; D gene unclear. CDR3 length: 15 amino acids. V was pared by 0 bases and J by 1 base, with 12 bases between. Germline V gene sequence: CDR1 DFQATT, CDR2 SNEGSKA (reference sequence).

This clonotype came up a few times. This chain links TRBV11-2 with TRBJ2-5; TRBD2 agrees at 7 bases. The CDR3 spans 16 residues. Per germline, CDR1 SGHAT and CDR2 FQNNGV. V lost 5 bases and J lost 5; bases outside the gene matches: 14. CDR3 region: CASSPLIPGGTETQYF. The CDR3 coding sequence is TGTGCCAGCAGCCCCCTAATTCCCGGGGGGACGGAGACCCAGTACTTC.

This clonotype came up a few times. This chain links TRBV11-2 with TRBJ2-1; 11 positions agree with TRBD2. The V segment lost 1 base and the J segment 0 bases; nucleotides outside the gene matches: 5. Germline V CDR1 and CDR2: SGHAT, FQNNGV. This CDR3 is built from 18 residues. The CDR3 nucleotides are TGTGCCAGCAGCTTAGGACTAGCGGGGTCAAGCTCCTACAATGAGCAGTTCTTC. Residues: CASSLGLAGSSSYNEQFF.

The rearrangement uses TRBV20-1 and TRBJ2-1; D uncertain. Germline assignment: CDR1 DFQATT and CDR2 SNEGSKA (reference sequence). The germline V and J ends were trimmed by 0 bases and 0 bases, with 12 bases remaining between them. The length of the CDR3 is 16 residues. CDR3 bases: TGCAGTGCTAGAGATAGCTCCTCGAGCTCCTACAATGAGCAGTTCTTC. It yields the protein CSARDSSSSSYNEQFF.

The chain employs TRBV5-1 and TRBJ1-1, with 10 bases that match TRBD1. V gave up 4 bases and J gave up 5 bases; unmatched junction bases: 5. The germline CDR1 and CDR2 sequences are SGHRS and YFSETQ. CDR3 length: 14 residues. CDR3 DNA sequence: TGCGCCAGCAGCCTGGGGACAGGGGTGACTGAAGCTTTCTTT. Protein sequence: CASSLGTGVTEAFF.

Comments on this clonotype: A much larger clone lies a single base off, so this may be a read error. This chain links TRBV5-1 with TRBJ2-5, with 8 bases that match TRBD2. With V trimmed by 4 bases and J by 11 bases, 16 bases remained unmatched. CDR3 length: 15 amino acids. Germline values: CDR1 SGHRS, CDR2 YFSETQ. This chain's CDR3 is CASSLLNGGANAQYF. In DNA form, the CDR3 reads TGCGCCAGCAGCCTCCTTAACGGGGGGGCGAATGCGCAGTACTTC.

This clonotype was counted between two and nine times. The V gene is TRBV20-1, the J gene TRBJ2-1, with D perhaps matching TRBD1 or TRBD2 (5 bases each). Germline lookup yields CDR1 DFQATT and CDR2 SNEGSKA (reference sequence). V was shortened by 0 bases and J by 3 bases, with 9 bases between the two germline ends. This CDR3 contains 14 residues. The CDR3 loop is CSARDRGRYNEQFF. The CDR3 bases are TGCAGTGCTAGAGATCGGGGCCGCTACAATGAGCAGTTCTTC.

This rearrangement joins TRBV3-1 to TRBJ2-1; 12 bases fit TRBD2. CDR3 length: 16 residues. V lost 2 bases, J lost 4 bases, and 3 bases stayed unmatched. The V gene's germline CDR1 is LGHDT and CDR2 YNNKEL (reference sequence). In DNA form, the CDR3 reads TGTGCCAGCAGCCAACCTAGCGGGGGGGTGTACAATGAGCAGTTCTTC. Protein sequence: CASSQPSGGVYNEQFF.

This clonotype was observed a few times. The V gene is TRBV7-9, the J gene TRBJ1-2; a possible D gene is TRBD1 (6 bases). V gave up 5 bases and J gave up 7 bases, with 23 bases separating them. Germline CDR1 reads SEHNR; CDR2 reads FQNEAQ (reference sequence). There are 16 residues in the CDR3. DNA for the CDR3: TGTGCCAGCAGCCCTACGGACAGCCTCCTATTCTCTGGCTACACCTTC. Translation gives CASSPTDSLLFSGYTF.

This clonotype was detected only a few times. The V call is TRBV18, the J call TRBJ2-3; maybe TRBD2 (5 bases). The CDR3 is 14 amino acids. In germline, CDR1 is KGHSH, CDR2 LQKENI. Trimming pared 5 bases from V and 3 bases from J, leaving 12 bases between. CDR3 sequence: CASSRESLTDTQYF. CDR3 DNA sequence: TGTGCCAGCTCAAGGGAGTCTCTAACAGATACGCAGTATTTT.